Listed below are T cell receptor beta chains from one sample, sequenced in a study of T cell responses to AZD1222 COVID-19 vaccine. Sequencing was performed with immunoSEQ multiplex PCR; in TCRdb, only in-frame clones are kept and a portion is missing. The data show about 140,000 clones, 70% to 90% seen once. This material consisted of peripheral blood, taken on day 0 of AZD1222 vaccination. These receptor sequences come from an adult in good health. CDR3s include the opening cysteine and the closing phenylalanine or tryptophan. The order of the fields is clone size, V gene, D gene, J gene, CDR3 DNA, CDR3 protein. A D gene is named only where the DNA matches it firmly. A row's size may be missing; if present it is once, few, many or a size class.

clone_size: .
v_call: TRBV4-3
d_call: .
j_call: TRBJ1-2
cdr3_nt: TGCGCCAGCAGCCAAGAAAGCCAGATATATGGCTACACCTTC
cdr3_aa: CASSQESQIYGYTF

clone_size: .
v_call: TRBV25-1
d_call: .
j_call: TRBJ1-1
cdr3_nt: TGTGCCAGCAGTGAACCAGGGACTGAAGCTTTCTTT
cdr3_aa: CASSEPGTEAFF

clone_size: .
v_call: TRBV7-2
d_call: TRBD1
j_call: TRBJ2-3
cdr3_nt: TGTGCCAGCAGCAGAAGGGACAGACCACGGGGCACAGATACGCAGTATTTT
cdr3_aa: CASSRRDRPRGTDTQYF

clone_size: .
v_call: TRBV18
d_call: .
j_call: TRBJ1-2
cdr3_nt: TGTGCCAGCTCACCAGGGGCCGGCTATGGCTACACCTTC
cdr3_aa: CASSPGAGYGYTF

clone_size: .
v_call: TRBV12-3/TRBV12-4
d_call: .
j_call: TRBJ1-1
cdr3_nt: TGTGCCAGCAGTGAGGCAAACACTGAAGCTTTCTTT
cdr3_aa: CASSEANTEAFF

clone_size: .
v_call: TRBV2
d_call: .
j_call: TRBJ1-5
cdr3_nt: TGTGCCAGCACCCCCGAGGCATCATTAGCAAATCAGCCCCAGCATTTT
cdr3_aa: CASTPEASLANQPQHF

clone_size: .
v_call: TRBV5-1
d_call: TRBD1
j_call: TRBJ1-6
cdr3_nt: TGCGCCAGCAGCTTGCAGCACAGGGGAATCTCCTATAATTCACCCCTCCACTTT
cdr3_aa: CASSLQHRGISYNSPLHF

clone_size: .
v_call: TRBV6-2/TRBV6-3
d_call: TRBD1
j_call: TRBJ1-4
cdr3_nt: TGTGCCAGCAGTGGCCGGACAGGGGAGGGAACTAATGAAAAACTGTTTTTT
cdr3_aa: CASSGRTGEGTNEKLFF

clone_size: .
v_call: TRBV6-5
d_call: .
j_call: TRBJ2-7
cdr3_nt: TGTGCCAGCTCGAGACAACCTAGCGAGCAGTACTTC
cdr3_aa: CASSRQPSEQYF

clone_size: .
v_call: TRBV27
d_call: .
j_call: TRBJ2-5
cdr3_nt: TGTGCCAGCCGTACTGTGGGCTTTGTCCAAGAGACCCAGTACTTC
cdr3_aa: CASRTVGFVQETQYF

clone_size: .
v_call: TRBV6-5
d_call: .
j_call: TRBJ1-4
cdr3_nt: TGTGCCAGCAGTTACTCGGCCCAGGGCATGGAAAAACTGTTTTTT
cdr3_aa: CASSYSAQGMEKLFF

clone_size: .
v_call: TRBV27
d_call: .
j_call: TRBJ1-5
cdr3_nt: TGTGCCAGCGGTTGGGGGGAGAATCAGCCCCAGCATTTT
cdr3_aa: CASGWGENQPQHF

clone_size: once
v_call: TRBV25-1
d_call: .
j_call: TRBJ2-3
cdr3_nt: TGTGCCAGCAGTGAATGGAGACAGGGCACAGATACGCAGTATTTT
cdr3_aa: CASSEWRQGTDTQYF

clone_size: .
v_call: TRBV28
d_call: TRBD1
j_call: TRBJ1-6
cdr3_nt: TGTGCCAGCAGCGATCCCCGACAGGGCTTTTCACCCCTCCACTTT
cdr3_aa: CASSDPRQGFSPLHF

clone_size: .
v_call: TRBV11-2
d_call: TRBD1
j_call: TRBJ1-2
cdr3_nt: TGTGCCAGCAGCTTCTCCGGGACAGGGGGTGGCTATGGCTACACCTTC
cdr3_aa: CASSFSGTGGGYGYTF

clone_size: .
v_call: TRBV24-1
d_call: .
j_call: TRBJ1-5
cdr3_nt: TGTGCCACCCACCCCAGGGCAAAAAATAGCAATCAGCCCCAGCATTTT
cdr3_aa: CATHPRAKNSNQPQHF

clone_size: .
v_call: TRBV12-5
d_call: .
j_call: TRBJ1-1
cdr3_nt: TGTGCTAGTGGAGTCGGAAACACTGAAGCTTTCTTT
cdr3_aa: CASGVGNTEAFF

clone_size: .
v_call: TRBV11-3
d_call: .
j_call: TRBJ1-1
cdr3_nt: TGTGCCAGCAGCTTAGGTCCCTCTTCAGTTGGGGCTTTCTTT
cdr3_aa: CASSLGPSSVGAFF

clone_size: .
v_call: TRBV5-4
d_call: TRBD1
j_call: TRBJ1-2
cdr3_nt: TGTGCCAGCAGCGGGCCCCGGGACAGGGCCCCGAGTGGCTACACCTTC
cdr3_aa: CASSGPRDRAPSGYTF

clone_size: .
v_call: TRBV19
d_call: TRBD1
j_call: TRBJ2-1
cdr3_nt: TGTGCCAGTTCAAACGAGGGGGCAATGGACAATGAGCAGTTCTTC
cdr3_aa: CASSNEGAMDNEQFF

clone_size: .
v_call: TRBV19
d_call: TRBD1
j_call: TRBJ2-7
cdr3_nt: TGTGCCAGCGCGTCCCCGGGACAGGGACACGAGCAGTACTTC
cdr3_aa: CASASPGQGHEQYF

clone_size: .
v_call: TRBV2
d_call: .
j_call: TRBJ2-5
cdr3_nt: TGTGCCAGCAGTGAAGCCCAGCACGGGGAGACCCAGTACTTC
cdr3_aa: CASSEAQHGETQYF

clone_size: .
v_call: TRBV6-5
d_call: .
j_call: TRBJ2-2
cdr3_nt: TGTGCCAGCAGTTACTCTTTTCAGAACACCGGGGAGCTGTTTTTT
cdr3_aa: CASSYSFQNTGELFF